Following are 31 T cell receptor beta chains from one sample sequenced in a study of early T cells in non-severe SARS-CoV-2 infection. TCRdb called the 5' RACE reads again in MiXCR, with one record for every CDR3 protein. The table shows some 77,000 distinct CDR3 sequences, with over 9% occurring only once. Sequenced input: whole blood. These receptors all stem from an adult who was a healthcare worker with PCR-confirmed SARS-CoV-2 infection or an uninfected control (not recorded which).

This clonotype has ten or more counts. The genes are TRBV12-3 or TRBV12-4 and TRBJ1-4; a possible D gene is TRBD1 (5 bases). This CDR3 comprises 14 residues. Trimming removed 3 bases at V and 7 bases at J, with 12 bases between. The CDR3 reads CASSFSQRGEKLFF. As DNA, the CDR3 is TGTGCCAGCAGTTTTTCGCAAAGGGGTGAAAAACTGTTTTTT.

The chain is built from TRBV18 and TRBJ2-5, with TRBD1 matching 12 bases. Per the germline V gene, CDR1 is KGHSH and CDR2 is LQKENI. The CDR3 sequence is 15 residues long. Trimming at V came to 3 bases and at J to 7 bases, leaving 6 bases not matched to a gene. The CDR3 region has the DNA TGTGCCAGCTCACCGGGACAGGGGGCCTCGGGGACCCAGTACTTC. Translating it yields CASSPGQGASGTQYF. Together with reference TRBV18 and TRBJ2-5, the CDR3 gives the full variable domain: NAGVMQNPRHLVRRRGQEARLRCSPMKGHSHVYWYRQLPEEGLKFMVYLQKENIIDESGMPKERFSAEFPKEGPSILRIQQVVRGDSAAYFCASSPGQGASGTQYFGPGTRLLVL.

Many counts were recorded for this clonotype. CDR3 residues: CASRGGHEQFF. CDR3 in DNA: TGTGCCAGCAGGGGAGGGCATGAGCAGTTCTTC. V is TRBV6-1 and J is TRBJ2-1, with 7 bases fitting TRBD2. The germline gives CDR1 MNHNS, CDR2 SASEGT. The CDR3 contains 11 residues. V lost 6 bases, J lost 8 bases, and 1 base stayed unmatched.

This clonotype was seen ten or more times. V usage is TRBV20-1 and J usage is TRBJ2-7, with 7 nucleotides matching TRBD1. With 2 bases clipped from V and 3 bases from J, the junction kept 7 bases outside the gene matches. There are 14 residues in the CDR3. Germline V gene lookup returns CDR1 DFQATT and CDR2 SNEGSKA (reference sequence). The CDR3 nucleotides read TGCAGTGCTAGATCCCGGGACAGCATCTACGAGCAGTACTTC. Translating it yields CSARSRDSIYEQYF.

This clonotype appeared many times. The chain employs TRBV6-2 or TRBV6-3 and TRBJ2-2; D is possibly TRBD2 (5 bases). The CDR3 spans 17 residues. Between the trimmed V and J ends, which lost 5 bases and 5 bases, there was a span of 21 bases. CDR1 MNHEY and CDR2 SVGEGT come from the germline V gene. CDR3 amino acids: CASSPWEWPSSTGELFF. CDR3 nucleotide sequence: TGTGCCAGCAGTCCCTGGGAGTGGCCGAGTTCGACCGGGGAGCTGTTTTTT.

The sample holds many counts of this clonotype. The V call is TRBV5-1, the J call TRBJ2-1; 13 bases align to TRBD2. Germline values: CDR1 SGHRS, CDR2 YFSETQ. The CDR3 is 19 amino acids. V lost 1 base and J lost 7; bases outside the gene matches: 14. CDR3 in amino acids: CASSLSPLGLAGEWNEQFF. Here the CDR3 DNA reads TGCGCCAGCAGCTTGTCTCCCCTAGGACTAGCGGGGGAATGGAATGAGCAGTTCTTC.

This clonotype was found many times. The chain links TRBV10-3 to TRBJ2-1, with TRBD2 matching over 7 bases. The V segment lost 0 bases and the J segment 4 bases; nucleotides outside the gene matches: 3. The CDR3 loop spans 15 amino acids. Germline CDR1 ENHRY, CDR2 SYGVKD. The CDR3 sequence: CAISESGGGYNEQFF. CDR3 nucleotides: TGTGCCATCAGTGAGTCTGGCGGGGGATACAATGAGCAGTTCTTC.

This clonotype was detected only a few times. The CDR3 region has the DNA TGTGCCAGCAGCCTCGGCACGAACAACCACAATGAGCAGTTCTTC. It specifies CASSLGTNNHNEQFF. The genes are TRBV5-4 and TRBJ2-1; D is ambiguous. CDR1 and CDR2 from the germline V gene are SGHNT and YYREEE (reference sequence). Trimming removed 4 bases at V and 5 bases at J, with 16 bases between. The CDR3 length is 15 residues. The full variable domain, completed using reference TRBV5-4 and TRBJ2-1, is ETGVTQSPTHLIKTRGQQVTLRCSSQSGHNTVSWYQQALGQGPQFIFQYYREEENGRGNFPPRFSGLQFPNYSSELNVNALELDDSALYLCASSLGTNNHNEQFFGPGTRLTVL.

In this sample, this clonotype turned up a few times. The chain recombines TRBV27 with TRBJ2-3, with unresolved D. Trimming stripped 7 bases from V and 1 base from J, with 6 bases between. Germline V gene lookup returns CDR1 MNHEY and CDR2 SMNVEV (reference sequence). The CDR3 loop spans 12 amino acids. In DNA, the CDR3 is TGTGCCAGCACCACCGGCACAGATACGCAGTATTTT. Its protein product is CASTTGTDTQYF.

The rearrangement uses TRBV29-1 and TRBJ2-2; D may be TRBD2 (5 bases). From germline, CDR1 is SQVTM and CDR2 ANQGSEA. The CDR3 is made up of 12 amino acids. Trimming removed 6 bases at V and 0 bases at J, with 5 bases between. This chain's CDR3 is CSVTTNTGELFF. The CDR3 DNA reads TGCAGCGTGACTACGAACACCGGGGAGCTGTTTTTT.

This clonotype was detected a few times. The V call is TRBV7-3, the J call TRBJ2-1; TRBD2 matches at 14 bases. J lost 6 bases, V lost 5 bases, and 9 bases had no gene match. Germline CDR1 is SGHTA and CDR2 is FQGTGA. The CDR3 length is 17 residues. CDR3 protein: CASSVDGTSGRTNEQFF. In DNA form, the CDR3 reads TGTGCCAGCAGCGTAGACGGGACTAGCGGGAGAACCAATGAGCAGTTCTTC.

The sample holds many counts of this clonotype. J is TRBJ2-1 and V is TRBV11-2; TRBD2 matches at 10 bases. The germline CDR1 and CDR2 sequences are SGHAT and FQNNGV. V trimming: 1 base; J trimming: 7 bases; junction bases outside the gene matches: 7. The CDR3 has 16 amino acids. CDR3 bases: TGTGCCAGCAGCTTAGTCCCGGGACTAGCGATGAATGAGCAGTTCTTC. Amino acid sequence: CASSLVPGLAMNEQFF.

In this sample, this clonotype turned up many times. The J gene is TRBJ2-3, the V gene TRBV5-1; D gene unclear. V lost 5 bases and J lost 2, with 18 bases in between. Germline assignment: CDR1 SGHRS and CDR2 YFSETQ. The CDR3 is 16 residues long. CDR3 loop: CASRPSQITSTDTQYF. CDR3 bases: TGCGCCAGCAGACCTAGTCAAATCACCTCCACAGATACGCAGTATTTT.

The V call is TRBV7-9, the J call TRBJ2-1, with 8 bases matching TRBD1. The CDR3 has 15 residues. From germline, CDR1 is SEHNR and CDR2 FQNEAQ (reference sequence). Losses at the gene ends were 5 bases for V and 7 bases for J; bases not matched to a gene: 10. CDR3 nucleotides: TGTGCCAGCAGCCAGGGGGCGGGAATCTGGAATGAGCAGTTCTTC. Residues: CASSQGAGIWNEQFF.

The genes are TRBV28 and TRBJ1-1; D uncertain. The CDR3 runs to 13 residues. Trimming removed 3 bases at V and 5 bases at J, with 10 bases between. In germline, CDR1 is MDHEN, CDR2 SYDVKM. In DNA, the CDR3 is TGTGCCAGCAGTTTCCCGCTAACGACTGAAGCTTTCTTT. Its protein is CASSFPLTTEAFF.

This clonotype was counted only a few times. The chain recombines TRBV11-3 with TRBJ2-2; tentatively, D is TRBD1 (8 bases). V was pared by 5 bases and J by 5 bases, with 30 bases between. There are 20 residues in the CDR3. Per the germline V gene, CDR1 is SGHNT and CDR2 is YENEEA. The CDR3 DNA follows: TGTGCCAGCAGCGCGGGCGGGGGACAGGCACCGAGCGGTAGGACCGGGGAGCTGTTTTTT. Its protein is CASSAGGGQAPSGRTGELFF.

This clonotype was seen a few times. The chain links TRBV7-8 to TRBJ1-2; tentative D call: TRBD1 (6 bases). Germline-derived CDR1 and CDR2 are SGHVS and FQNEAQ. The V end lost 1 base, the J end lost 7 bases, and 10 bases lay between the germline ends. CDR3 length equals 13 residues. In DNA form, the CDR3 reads TGTGCCAGCAGCTTAGACAGGGAGGCTGGCTACACCTTC. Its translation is CASSLDREAGYTF.

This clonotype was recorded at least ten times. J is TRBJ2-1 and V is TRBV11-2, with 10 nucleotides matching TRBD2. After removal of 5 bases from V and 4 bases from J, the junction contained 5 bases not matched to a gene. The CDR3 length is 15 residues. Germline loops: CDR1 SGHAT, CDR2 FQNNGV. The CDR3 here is CASSATSGKYNEQFF. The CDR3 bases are TGTGCCAGCAGCGCTACTAGCGGGAAATACAATGAGCAGTTCTTC.

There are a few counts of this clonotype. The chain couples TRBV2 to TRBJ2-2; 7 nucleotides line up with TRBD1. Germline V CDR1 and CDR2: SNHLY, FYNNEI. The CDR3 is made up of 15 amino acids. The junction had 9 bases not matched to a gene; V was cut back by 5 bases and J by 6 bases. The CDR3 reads CASSLTRQGSGELFF. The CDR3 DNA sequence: TGTGCCAGCAGTCTAACCCGACAGGGCTCCGGGGAGCTGTTTTTT.

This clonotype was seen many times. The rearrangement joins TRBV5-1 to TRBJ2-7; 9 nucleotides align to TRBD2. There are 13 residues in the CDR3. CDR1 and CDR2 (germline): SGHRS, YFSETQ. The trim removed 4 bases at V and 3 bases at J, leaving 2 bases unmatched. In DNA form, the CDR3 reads TGCGCCAGCAGCGTTAGCGGGAGCTACGAGCAGTACTTC. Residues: CASSVSGSYEQYF.

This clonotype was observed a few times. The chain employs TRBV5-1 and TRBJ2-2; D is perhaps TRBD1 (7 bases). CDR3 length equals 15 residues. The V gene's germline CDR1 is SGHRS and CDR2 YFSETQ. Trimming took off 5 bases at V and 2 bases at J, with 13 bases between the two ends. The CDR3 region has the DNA TGCGCCAGCAGTACCAGGGGGGAAAACACCGGGGAGCTGTTTTTT. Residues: CASSTRGENTGELFF. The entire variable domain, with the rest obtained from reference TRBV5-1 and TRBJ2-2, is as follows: KAGVTQTPRYLIKTRGQQVTLSCSPISGHRSVSWYQQTPGQGLQFLFEYFSETQRNKGNFPGRFSGRQFSNSRSEMNVSTLELGDSALYLCASSTRGENTGELFFGEGSRLTVL.

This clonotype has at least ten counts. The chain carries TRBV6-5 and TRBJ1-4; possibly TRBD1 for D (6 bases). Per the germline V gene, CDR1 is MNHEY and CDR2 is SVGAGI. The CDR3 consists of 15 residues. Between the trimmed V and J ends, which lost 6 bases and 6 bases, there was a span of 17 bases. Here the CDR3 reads CASSQNTGIHEKLFF. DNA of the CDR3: TGTGCCAGCAGCCAAAACACAGGGATTCATGAAAAACTGTTTTTT.

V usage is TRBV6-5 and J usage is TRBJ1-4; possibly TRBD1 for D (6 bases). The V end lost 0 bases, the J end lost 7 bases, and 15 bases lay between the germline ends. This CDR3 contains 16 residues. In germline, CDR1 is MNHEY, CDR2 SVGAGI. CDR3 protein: CASSYSTGAPGEKLFF. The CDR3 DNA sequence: TGTGCCAGCAGTTACTCGACGGGGGCGCCGGGTGAAAAACTGTTTTTT.

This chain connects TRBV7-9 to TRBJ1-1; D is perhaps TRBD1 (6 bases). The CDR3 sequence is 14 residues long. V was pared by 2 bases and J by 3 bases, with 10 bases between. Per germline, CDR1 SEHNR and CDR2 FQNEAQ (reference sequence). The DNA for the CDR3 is TGTGCCAGCAGCTTATCCCAGGGGCACACTGAAGCTTTCTTT. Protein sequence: CASSLSQGHTEAFF.

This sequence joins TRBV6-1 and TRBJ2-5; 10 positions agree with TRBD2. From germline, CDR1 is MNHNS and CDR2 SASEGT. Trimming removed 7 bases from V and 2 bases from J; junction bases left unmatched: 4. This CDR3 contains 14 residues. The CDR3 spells CASKPTSGQETQYF. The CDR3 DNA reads TGTGCCAGCAAGCCGACTAGCGGGCAAGAGACCCAGTACTTC.

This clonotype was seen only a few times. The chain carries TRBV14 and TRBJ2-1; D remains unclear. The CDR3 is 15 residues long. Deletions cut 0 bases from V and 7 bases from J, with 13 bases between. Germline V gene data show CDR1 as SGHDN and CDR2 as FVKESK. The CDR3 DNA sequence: TGTGCCAGCAGCCAAGATTCGACCGCAGGTAATGAGCAGTTCTTC. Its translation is CASSQDSTAGNEQFF.

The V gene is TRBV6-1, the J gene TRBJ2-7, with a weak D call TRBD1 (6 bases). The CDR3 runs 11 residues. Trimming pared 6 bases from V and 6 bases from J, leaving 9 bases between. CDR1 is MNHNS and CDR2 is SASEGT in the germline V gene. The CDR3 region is CASRQGGEQYF. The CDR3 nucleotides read TGTGCCAGCAGACAGGGCGGCGAGCAGTACTTC.

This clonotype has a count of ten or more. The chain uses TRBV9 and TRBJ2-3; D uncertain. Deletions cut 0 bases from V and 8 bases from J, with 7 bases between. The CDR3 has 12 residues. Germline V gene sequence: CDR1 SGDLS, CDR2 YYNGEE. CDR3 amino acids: CASSVDGATQYF. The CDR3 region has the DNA TGTGCCAGCAGCGTAGATGGTGCTACGCAGTATTTT.

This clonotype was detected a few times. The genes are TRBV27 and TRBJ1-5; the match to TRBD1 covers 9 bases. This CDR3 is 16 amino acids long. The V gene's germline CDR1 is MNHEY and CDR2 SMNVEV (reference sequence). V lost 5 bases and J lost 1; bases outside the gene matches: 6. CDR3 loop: CASSRGQGQSNQPQHF. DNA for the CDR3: TGTGCCAGCAGTCGCGGACAGGGGCAGAGCAATCAGCCCCAGCATTTT.

The CDR3 bases are TGTGCCAGCAGACCCCGTGGCCGGACTAGCGGGAGGACAGATACGCAGTATTTT. Protein product: CASRPRGRTSGRTDTQYF. The V call is TRBV7-9, the J call TRBJ2-3; TRBD2 agrees at 14 bases. Germline CDR1 and CDR2: SEHNR and FQNEAQ (reference sequence). V gave up 6 bases and J gave up 3 bases; unmatched junction bases: 11. The CDR3 runs to 18 residues.

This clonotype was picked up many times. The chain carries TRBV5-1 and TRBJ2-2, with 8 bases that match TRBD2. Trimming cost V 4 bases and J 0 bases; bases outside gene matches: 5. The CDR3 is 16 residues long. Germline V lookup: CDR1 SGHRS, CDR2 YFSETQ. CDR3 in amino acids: CASSGTSGPNTGELFF. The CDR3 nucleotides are TGCGCCAGCAGCGGAACTAGCGGTCCGAACACCGGGGAGCTGTTTTTT.